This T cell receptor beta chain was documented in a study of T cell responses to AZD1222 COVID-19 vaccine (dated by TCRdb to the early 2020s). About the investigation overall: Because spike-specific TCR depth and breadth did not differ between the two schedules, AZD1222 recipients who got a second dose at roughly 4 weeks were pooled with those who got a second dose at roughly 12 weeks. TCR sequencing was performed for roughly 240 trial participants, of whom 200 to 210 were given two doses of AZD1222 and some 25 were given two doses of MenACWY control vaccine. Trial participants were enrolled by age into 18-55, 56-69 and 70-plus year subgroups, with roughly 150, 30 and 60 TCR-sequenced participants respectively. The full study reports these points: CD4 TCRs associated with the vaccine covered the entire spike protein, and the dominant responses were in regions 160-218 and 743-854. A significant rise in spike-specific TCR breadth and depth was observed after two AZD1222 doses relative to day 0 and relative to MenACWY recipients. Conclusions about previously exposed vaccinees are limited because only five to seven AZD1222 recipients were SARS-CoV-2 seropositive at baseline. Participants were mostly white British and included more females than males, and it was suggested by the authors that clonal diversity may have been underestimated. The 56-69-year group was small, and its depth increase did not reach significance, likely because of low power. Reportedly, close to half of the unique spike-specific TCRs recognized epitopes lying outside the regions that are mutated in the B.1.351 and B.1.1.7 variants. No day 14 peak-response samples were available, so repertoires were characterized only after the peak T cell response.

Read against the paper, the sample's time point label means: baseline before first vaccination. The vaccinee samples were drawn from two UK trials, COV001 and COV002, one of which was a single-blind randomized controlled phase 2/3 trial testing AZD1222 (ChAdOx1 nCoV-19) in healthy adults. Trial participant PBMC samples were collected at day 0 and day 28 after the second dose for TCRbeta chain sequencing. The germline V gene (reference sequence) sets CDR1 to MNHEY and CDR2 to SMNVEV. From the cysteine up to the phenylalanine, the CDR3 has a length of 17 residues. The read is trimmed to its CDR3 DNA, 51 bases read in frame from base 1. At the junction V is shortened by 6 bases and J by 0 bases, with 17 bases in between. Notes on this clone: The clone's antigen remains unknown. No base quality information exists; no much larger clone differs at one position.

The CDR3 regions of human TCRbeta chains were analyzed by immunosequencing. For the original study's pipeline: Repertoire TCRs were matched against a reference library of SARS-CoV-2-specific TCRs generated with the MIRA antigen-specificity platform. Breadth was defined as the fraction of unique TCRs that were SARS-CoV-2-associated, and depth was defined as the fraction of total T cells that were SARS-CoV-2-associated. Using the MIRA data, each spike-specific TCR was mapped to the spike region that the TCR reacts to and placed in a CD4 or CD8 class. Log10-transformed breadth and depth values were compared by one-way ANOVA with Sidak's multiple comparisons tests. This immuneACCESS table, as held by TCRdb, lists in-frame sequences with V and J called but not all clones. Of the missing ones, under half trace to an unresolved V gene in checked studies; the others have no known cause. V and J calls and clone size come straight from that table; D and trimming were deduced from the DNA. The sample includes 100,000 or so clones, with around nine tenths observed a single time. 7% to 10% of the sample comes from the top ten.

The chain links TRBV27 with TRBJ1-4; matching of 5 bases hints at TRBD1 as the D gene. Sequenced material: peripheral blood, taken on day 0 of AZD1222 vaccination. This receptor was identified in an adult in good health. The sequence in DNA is TGTGCCAGCAGCCCCGGGACGGGAACTGCAACTAATGAAAAACTGTTTTTT. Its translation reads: CASSPGTGTATNEKLFF. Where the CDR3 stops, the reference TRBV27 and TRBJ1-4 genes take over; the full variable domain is EAQVTQNPRYLITVTGKKLTVTCSQNMNHEYMSWYRQDPGLGLRQIYYSMNVEVTDKGDVPEGYKVSRKEKRNFPLILESPSPNQTSLYFCASSPGTGTATNEKLFFGSGTQLSVL.